One and the same sample provided the 24 T cell receptor beta chains below, sequenced in a study of graft-versus-host responses after intestinal transplantation (dated by TCRdb to the early 2020s). The library was prepared using the immunoSEQ multiplex PCR assay. TCRdb mirrors the immuneACCESS table, restricted to in-frame sequences. Some clones are absent from its copies; in checked studies, under half trace to an unresolved V gene, and the reason for the others is unknown. Present in this sample are roughly 93,000 clones, less than 95% of which were seen just once. The ten largest clones capture roughly 0.44% of the sample. The sample's time point label, decoded: cells obtained before transplantation from donor or recipient. No antigen is known for these receptors. Sample: unstimulated CD8+ T cells sorted from spleen or lymph node cells, taken before transplant. The receptors come from a human donor who was the organ donor for an intestinal transplant.

The rearrangement joins TRBV6-5 to TRBJ1-6; 7 positions match TRBD1. V dropped 10 bases and J dropped 14; count of bases not matched to a gene: 14. Germline V gene sequence: CDR1 MNHEY, CDR2 SVGAGI. CDR3 length: 13 residues. The CDR3 loop reads CAIPIRQGGALHF. CDR3 nucleotide sequence: TGTGCCATCCCCATTCGGCAGGGGGGAGCCCTCCACTTT.

This chain connects TRBV7-3 to TRBJ2-5; 11 bases fit TRBD2. The germline gives CDR1 SGHTA, CDR2 FQGTGA. V shed 6 bases and J 2 bases; nucleotides not matched to a gene: 5. The CDR3 loop spans 15 amino acids. CDR3 sequence: CASSLSGGVQETQYF. CDR3 sequence (DNA): TGTGCCAGCAGTCTTAGCGGGGGGGTTCAAGAGACCCAGTACTTC.

This clone occurred once. Different DNA sequences within this sample yield the same CDR3. DNA for the CDR3: TGTGCCAGCAGTTTAACAGGGAACGAGCAGTACTTC. This codes for CASSLTGNEQYF. The chain employs TRBV27 and TRBJ2-7, with a tentative D call TRBD1 (6 bases). CDR3 length equals 12 residues. With 2 bases removed from V and 5 bases from J, the gap between germline ends came to 7 bases. CDR1 is MNHEY and CDR2 is SMNVEV in the germline V gene (reference sequence).

V is TRBV2 and J is TRBJ2-1; D is uncertain. With 11 bases removed from V and 0 bases from J, the gap between germline ends came to 14 bases. The CDR3 is 14 amino acids. Germline CDR1 is SNHLY and CDR2 is FYNNEI. The CDR3 nucleotides are TGTGCCGTCCCCCGAGAGAGCTCCTACAATGAGCAGTTCTTC. It translates to CAVPRESSYNEQFF.

V usage is TRBV5-8 and J usage is TRBJ2-7; 9 bases line up with TRBD1. The CDR3 totals 14 residues. Germline V gene sequence: CDR1 SGHTS, CDR2 YDEGEE. Unmatched junction bases numbered 4, after V lost 4 bases and J lost 2 bases. For the CDR3, the DNA is TGTGCCAGCAGCGACCGGGACAGGGCCTACGAGCAGTACTTC. This sequence encodes CASSDRDRAYEQYF.

The CDR3 is CASSYRDTSYNEQFF. The DNA for the CDR3 is TGCGCCAGCAGCTACCGGGACACCTCCTACAATGAGCAGTTCTTC. This chain uses TRBV4-3 with TRBJ2-1; weak D call: TRBD1 (6 bases). The germline CDR1 and CDR2 sequences are LGHNA and YSLEER. CDR3 length: 15 residues. V was trimmed by 5 bases and J by 0 bases, leaving 11 bases between them.

This chain joins TRBV9 and TRBJ2-1, with TRBD2 matching over 9 bases. Germline V CDR1 and CDR2: SGDLS, YYNGEE. This CDR3 region has 15 residues. The V gene end was trimmed by 0 bases and the J gene end by 8 bases; junction bases not matched to a gene: 6. CDR3 loop: CASSVAGLAFDEQFF. The CDR3, as DNA: TGTGCCAGCAGCGTAGCGGGACTAGCATTCGATGAGCAGTTCTTC. The full variable domain, rest sourced from reference TRBV9 and TRBJ2-1, is DSGVTQTPKHLITATGQRVTLRCSPRSGDLSVYWYQQSLDQGLQFLIQYYNGEERAKGNILERFSAQQFPDLHSELNLSSLELGDSALYFCASSVAGLAFDEQFFGPGTRLTVL.

The gene calls are TRBV7-9 and TRBJ1-4, with TRBD1 matching over 9 bases. The CDR3 sequence is 15 residues long. V was clipped by 4 bases and J by 8 bases; unmatched bases: 8. CDR1 is SEHNR and CDR2 is FQNEAQ in the germline V gene (reference sequence). The CDR3 region is CASSSPGQGLEKLFF. The CDR3 region has the DNA TGTGCCAGCAGCTCTCCGGGACAGGGTCTGGAAAAACTGTTTTTT.

The genes are TRBV2 and TRBJ2-5; the match to TRBD2 covers 9 bases. The ends lost 4 bases at V and 1 base at J; junction bases unmatched: 1. Per germline, CDR1 SNHLY and CDR2 FYNNEI. This CDR3 comprises 14 residues. CDR3 amino acids: CASSAAGGQETQYF. Here the CDR3 DNA reads TGTGCCAGCAGTGCAGCGGGGGGCCAAGAGACCCAGTACTTC.

The chain carries TRBV4-2 and TRBJ1-1, with D uncertain. The CDR3 length is 15 residues. The germline V and J ends were trimmed by 4 bases and 0 bases, with 12 bases remaining between them. Germline loops: CDR1 LGHNA, CDR2 YNFKEQ. CDR3 region: CASSPGRGLNTEAFF. The CDR3 nucleotides are TGTGCCAGCAGCCCCGGGAGAGGGCTGAACACTGAAGCTTTCTTT.

The rearrangement links TRBV7-3 to TRBJ2-2; 12 nucleotides line up with TRBD2. Germline values: CDR1 SGHTA, CDR2 FQGTGA. The CDR3 spans 17 residues. J was trimmed by 1 base and V by 5 bases; bases with no gene match: 5. The CDR3 loop is CASSTASGGENTGELFF. As DNA, the CDR3 is TGTGCCAGCAGCACCGCTAGCGGGGGGGAGAACACCGGGGAGCTGTTTTTT.

The chain recombines TRBV29-1 with TRBJ1-1; perhaps TRBD1 as D (6 bases). The germline V gene has CDR1 SQVTM and CDR2 ANQGSEA. This CDR3 region has 16 residues. V was trimmed by 7 bases and J by 0 bases, leaving 21 bases between them. CDR3 nucleotide sequence: TGCAGCGCCCTGGGACACTTCCGAAATTTGAACACTGAAGCTTTCTTT. This sequence encodes CSALGHFRNLNTEAFF.

V is TRBV11-2 and J is TRBJ2-7; 8 bases are shared with TRBD1. With 5 bases clipped from V and 3 bases from J, the junction kept 9 bases outside the gene matches. Germline V gene sequence: CDR1 SGHAT, CDR2 FQNNGV. The CDR3 is 15 residues long. CDR3 bases: TGTGCCAGCAGCCACCCTCCGACAGGGGTCTACGAGCAGTACTTC. Protein sequence: CASSHPPTGVYEQYF.

This clone has more than one count but fewer than ten. The chain joins TRBV10-3 to TRBJ2-7, with D uncertain. The germline V gene has CDR1 ENHRY and CDR2 SYGVKD. Trimming left V 2 bases short and J 5 bases short, with 4 bases between. CDR3 length: 11 residues. The CDR3 protein is CAISETHEQYF. The CDR3 region has the DNA TGTGCCATCAGTGAGACTCACGAGCAGTACTTC.

The V and J genes are TRBV4-2 and TRBJ2-3; 8 nucleotides agree with TRBD2. Per germline, CDR1 LGHNA and CDR2 YNFKEQ. V gave up 4 bases and J gave up 1 base; unmatched junction bases: 4. The CDR3 consists of 15 residues. This CDR3 reads CASSPLAEGTDTQYF. The CDR3 nucleotides read TGTGCCAGCAGCCCACTAGCGGAGGGCACAGATACGCAGTATTTT.

J is TRBJ1-2 and V is TRBV10-3; 7 bases agree with TRBD1. This CDR3 spans 15 amino acids. Trimming at V came to 0 bases and at J to 4 bases, leaving 5 bases not matched to a gene. Looked up from germline, CDR1 is ENHRY and CDR2 is SYGVKD. CDR3 bases: TGTGCCATCAGTGAGTCTCAGGGGGAGCCCTATGGCTACACCTTC. Encoded protein: CAISESQGEPYGYTF.

This chain connects TRBV27 to TRBJ1-2; 9 bases map to TRBD1. The CDR3 spans 16 residues. Germline V gene lookup returns CDR1 MNHEY and CDR2 SMNVEV (reference sequence). J was trimmed by 1 base and V by 5 bases; bases with no gene match: 8. The CDR3 region has the DNA TGTGCCAGCAGTCCCGGGACAGGGCCAGATAACTATGGCTACACCTTC. Translation: CASSPGTGPDNYGYTF.

The chain links TRBV4-1 to TRBJ1-2; 8 bases map to TRBD1. Germline CDR1 and CDR2: MGHRA and YSYEKL. V lost 3 bases and J lost 4; bases outside the gene matches: 7. The CDR3 runs to 15 residues. The CDR3 DNA follows: TGCGCCAGCAGCCAGAGCGACAGGGGCGGCTATGGCTACACCTTC. Translated, it gives CASSQSDRGGYGYTF.

The chain carries TRBV4-3 and TRBJ2-7; a weak D match, TRBD1 (5 bases). The CDR3 length is 15 residues. Germline V gene data show CDR1 as LGHNA and CDR2 as YSLEER. Deletions cut 1 base from V and 1 base from J, with 11 bases between. The CDR3 nucleotides read TGCGCCAGCAGCCAAGGAAGGGGATTTTCCTACGAGCAGTACTTC. This encodes CASSQGRGFSYEQYF.

V and J are TRBV30 and TRBJ1-6, with TRBD1 identical over 9 bases. The junction had 4 bases not matched to a gene; V was cut back by 4 bases and J by 6 bases. Germline V gene lookup returns CDR1 GTSNPN and CDR2 SVGIG (reference sequence). The CDR3 runs 14 residues. DNA of the CDR3: TGTGCCTGGACCGTGACAGGGGGTAATTCACCCCTCCACTTT. Its translation: CAWTVTGGNSPLHF.

V gene TRBV7-9 combines with J gene TRBJ2-1, with a possible D match to TRBD1 (5 bases). The V end lost 1 base, the J end lost 2 bases, and 12 bases lay between the germline ends. This CDR3 contains 16 residues. The germline V gene encodes CDR1 SEHNR and CDR2 FQNEAQ (reference sequence). CDR3 residues: CASSLGRVGTYNEQFF. Here the CDR3 DNA reads TGTGCCAGCAGCTTAGGCAGGGTGGGGACCTACAATGAGCAGTTCTTC. The full variable domain, rest sourced from reference TRBV7-9 and TRBJ2-1, is DTGVSQNPRHKITKRGQNVTFRCDPISEHNRLYWYRQTLGQGPEFLTYFQNEAQLEKSRLLSDRFSAERPKGSFSTLEIQRTEQGDSAMYLCASSLGRVGTYNEQFFGPGTRLTVL.

CDR3 DNA sequence: TGTGCCTGGAGTACAGGATCCCCCTACGAGCAGTACTTC. Translating it yields CAWSTGSPYEQYF. This chain joins TRBV30 and TRBJ2-7, with D possibly being TRBD1 (5 bases). V was pared by 2 bases and J by 2 bases, with 10 bases between. The germline V gene encodes CDR1 GTSNPN and CDR2 SVGIG (reference sequence). The CDR3 consists of 13 residues. The full variable domain, completed using reference TRBV30 and TRBJ2-7, is SQTIHQWPATLVQPVGSPLSLECTVEGTSNPNLYWYRQAAGRGLQLLFYSVGIGQISSEVPQNLSASRPQDRQFILSSKKLLLSDSGFYLCAWSTGSPYEQYFGPGTRLTVT.

This chain joins TRBV27 and TRBJ1-1, with D unclear. Germline V gene data show CDR1 as MNHEY and CDR2 as SMNVEV (reference sequence). The V gene lost 2 bases and the J gene lost 2 bases, with 6 bases spanning the gap. This CDR3 spans 13 amino acids. The CDR3 DNA reads TGTGCCAGCAGTTTAATGGCAAACACTGAAGCTTTCTTT. Translating it yields CASSLMANTEAFF.

The chain couples TRBV9 to TRBJ2-1, with a weak D call TRBD1 (6 bases). Trimming took 3 bases from V and 8 from J, leaving 15 bases between them. Germline loops: CDR1 SGDLS, CDR2 YYNGEE. The CDR3 is made up of 14 amino acids. CDR3 in DNA: TGTGCCAGCAGCGGAGGGGGAACCGGGGATGAGCAGTTCTTC. Encoded protein: CASSGGGTGDEQFF.